This T cell receptor beta chain appears in the sequencing data of a study of cytomegalovirus exposure and HLA in healthy donors. Study outcomes and limitations: In an earlier analysis, productive rearrangement rates for most beta V segments clustered near 87% or 30%. Donors belonging to an Asian-associated ancestry cluster reportedly showed fewer N-insertions in productive TCRs than the roughly 670-donor mean, according to what a later analysis found.

This PCR relied on a set of 60 Vbeta primers and 13 Jbeta primers. TCRdb keeps only in-frame clones here, not all; method: immunoSEQ multiplex PCR. The data contain under 200,000 clones, 87% of them seen just once; the ten biggest clones take up more than 1%. As for this clone: Antigen: not known.

This CDR3 has 16 residues. Germline-derived CDR1 and CDR2 are LNHNV and YYDKDF (reference sequence). V usage is TRBV15 and J usage is TRBJ2-5; 7 bases agree with TRBD2. The J call may be mistaken, given a closer DNA end match to TRBJ2-7. The sequenced sample was PBMCs. The receptor comes from a boy under 10 years old in good health and CMV-seronegative. The CDR3 spells CATSRVRGGPPYEQYF. The CDR3 DNA reads as TGTGCCACCAGCAGAGTGCGGGGAGGGCCCCCCTACGAGCAGTACTTC.